This TCR beta chain was identified during a study of type 1 regulatory T cells. Study background: This in vitro CD4 product, T-allo10, is enriched for Tr1 cells and alloantigen-specific.

This clonotype showed up just once. Its antigen remains unknown. TCRdb itself ran the reads through MiXCR, one entry per CDR3 protein. The profile shows tens of thousands of distinct CDR3 sequences, roughly two thirds of them singletons. Graft donor-derived T-allo10 cells were described as host-alloantigen-specific, anergic, and alloantigen-specifically suppressive. CDR1 and CDR2 (germline): MGHDK, SYGVNS. The CDR3 has 13 residues. Trimming removed 4 bases from V and 2 bases from J, with 8 bases in between. V is TRBV25-1 and J is TRBJ2-5, with D hard to call. The material sequenced was cultured T cells, either the whole culture or a sorted T cell fraction (not recorded which). Subset here: Tr1-enriched cell product generated in vitro against host alloantigens. The sequence was obtained from a human donor in good health. CDR3 in amino acids: CASSGSLQETQYF. CDR3 sequence (DNA): TGTGCCAGCAGTGGGAGCCTTCAAGAGACCCAGTACTTC.